Reported below is one TCR beta chain. Antigen specificity is unknown. TCRdb's table, derived via immunoSEQ multiplex PCR, lists solely in-frame clones and lacks some. The table has about 63,000 clones, about four fifths seen once; the top ten hold more than 0.8%. This record belongs to a study of OX40 agonist ivuxolimab in advanced cancers. Study-level points and caveats: Clonal expansion among partial responders at 0.1-3.0 mg/kg ranked near the lowest. Still undetermined is the antigen specificity of the expanded peripheral T cells.

Germline V gene sequence: CDR1 ENHRY, CDR2 SYGVKD. Trimming shortened V by 6 bases and J by 4 bases, and 12 bases separated the two germline ends. This CDR3 has 13 amino acids. Excluded were patients having autoimmune disease history or systemic immunosuppression. Baseline was the first blood sampling point, followed by cycle 4 day 1 and cycle 7 day 1. This specimen consisted of CD4+ or CD8+ T cells sorted from blood, obtained in a trial of the OX40 agonist ivuxolimab. This clonotype originated in an adult with an advanced solid tumor such as melanoma, head and neck, liver or kidney cancer. The genes are TRBV10-3 and TRBJ2-5; D is unresolved. CDR3 residues: CAIRVALTETQYF. CDR3 nucleotide sequence: TGTGCCATCAGAGTGGCTTTGACAGAGACCCAGTACTTC.